This T cell receptor (beta chain) was sequenced for a study of T-cell memory formation after mild COVID-19. TCRdb recomputed calls from the 5' RACE reads with MiXCR, one row per CDR3 protein. The data show over 55,000 distinct CDR3 sequences, 12% seen once. This CDR3 has 17 residues. Germline CDR1 LGHNA, CDR2 YNFKEQ. V lost 0 bases, J lost 2 bases, and 6 bases stayed unmatched. This clonotype was sampled from a man aged 18 to 30 who had mild COVID-19 (a few samples of this study predate the infection). Cell type and time point are not known. This sequence joins TRBV4-2 and TRBJ2-5, with 10 bases that match TRBD2. Sequencing was carried out using PBMCs or a T cell subset sorted from them (not recorded which). CDR3 protein: CASSQDPSGGLQETQYF. CDR3 nucleotide sequence: TGTGCCAGCAGCCAAGATCCTAGCGGGGGCCTTCAAGAGACCCAGTACTTC.